The 8 T cell receptor beta chains presented below share a single source sample, sequenced in a study of shared clonotypes between healthy human individuals. This table comes from immunoSEQ multiplex PCR, and its TCRdb copy is limited to in-frame clones, with some not included. Of about 1.1 million clones listed, around three quarters were seen once; the top ten hold about 0.89%. Sample: memory CD4+ T cells from PBMCs. Sample subset: CD45RA-negative fraction. These receptors originate from a man in his late teens or twenties in good health. Some clones in this sample may be carry-over from other donors' samples.

The chain has TRBV4-3 and TRBJ2-1; 7 nucleotides agree with TRBD2. CDR1 and CDR2 from the germline V gene are LGHNA and YSLEER. Trimming removed 2 bases from V and 10 bases from J; junction bases left unmatched: 11. The CDR3 runs to 15 residues. The CDR3 region has the DNA TGCGCCAGCAGCCAATCCTACGGGGCGGGAGAAGAGCAGTTCTTC. This sequence encodes CASSQSYGAGEEQFF.

V gene TRBV2 combines with J gene TRBJ2-5; TRBD1 is a possible D gene (6 bases). The last part of the DNA fits TRBJ2-7 better; the J call may be wrong. This CDR3 is 13 amino acids long. Germline CDR1 SNHLY, CDR2 FYNNEI. CDR3 coding DNA: TGTGCCAGCAGTGAAGGGCAGGGGAACGAGCAGTACTTC. Protein product: CASSEGQGNEQYF.

The chain couples TRBV6-6 to TRBJ2-1, with D possibly matching TRBD1 (5 bases). Germline V gives CDR1 MNHNY, CDR2 SVGAGI (reference sequence). V was cut by 7 bases and J by 8 bases, with 18 bases left in between. The CDR3 is 14 residues long. CDR3 sequence (DNA): TGTGCCAGCATCCGGGCCCCCAAAGGGGATGAGCAGTTCTTC. Protein: CASIRAPKGDEQFF.

The chain carries TRBV5-1 and TRBJ2-3; D may be TRBD1 (6 bases). The CDR3 is 15 residues long. The V end lost 0 bases, the J end lost 1 base, and 9 bases lay between the germline ends. Per germline, CDR1 SGHRS and CDR2 YFSETQ. CDR3 sequence (DNA): TGCGCCAGCAGCTTGGGGGGGCTTGGCACAGATACGCAGTATTTT. Amino acids: CASSLGGLGTDTQYF.

CDR3 region: CASRKGQGTQYF. CDR3 DNA: TGTGCCAGTAGAAAGGGGCAGGGGACGCAGTATTTT. The chain combines TRBV19 with TRBJ2-3, with D perhaps matching TRBD1 (6 bases). V gave up 6 bases and J gave up 9 bases, with 13 bases separating them. There are 12 residues in the CDR3. From germline, CDR1 is LNHDA and CDR2 SQIVND (reference sequence). The whole variable domain, remainder taken from reference TRBV19 and TRBJ2-3, is DGGITQSPKYLFRKEGQNVTLSCEQNLNHDAMYWYRQDPGQGLRLIYYSQIVNDFQKGDIAEGYSVSREKKESFPLTVTSAQKNPTAFYLCASRKGQGTQYFGPGTRLTVL.

V gene TRBV29-1 combines with J gene TRBJ2-3; 10 positions agree with TRBD2. Losses at the gene ends were 5 bases for V and 2 bases for J; bases not matched to a gene: 7. The germline CDR1 and CDR2 sequences are SQVTM and ANQGSEA. This CDR3 is built from 15 residues. This chain's CDR3 is CSVRRTSGTTDTQYF. The CDR3 DNA reads TGCAGCGTTCGTCGGACTAGCGGAACCACAGATACGCAGTATTTT.

The V and J genes are TRBV5-4 and TRBJ2-3; D ambiguous. Germline CDR1 and CDR2: SGHNT and YYREEE (reference sequence). This CDR3 has 12 amino acids. Trimming took 3 bases from V and 0 from J, leaving 2 bases between them. CDR3 sequence (DNA): TGTGCCAGCAGCTCCAGCACAGATACGCAGTATTTT. The encoded protein is CASSSSTDTQYF.

This clone was seen only once. The genes are TRBV10-2 and TRBJ2-5; no clear D. There are 13 residues in the CDR3. Looked up from germline, CDR1 is WSHSY and CDR2 is SAAADI. The V end was cut by 5 bases, the J end by 4 bases, with 11 bases between. The CDR3 sequence: CASSNSRTETQYF. The CDR3 coding sequence is TGCGCCAGCAGTAACTCTCGAACAGAGACCCAGTACTTC.